This T cell receptor beta chain was obtained from a study of shared clonotypes between healthy human individuals. Broader study findings: Owing to a small donor count, the genetic and exposure-history diversity represented was limited. It was expected that sequencing depth would affect clonotype sharing among donors.

On this clone itself: The antigen is undetermined.

Sorted-subset replicate PCRs used roughly 210 ng of genomic DNA. This amount corresponded to 30,000 to 35,000 T cell genomes. Data came from immunoSEQ multiplex PCR; TCRdb stores just in-frame clones and leaves some out. The sample yields about 340,000 clones, around 70% seen once. CDR1 and CDR2 (germline): MNHEY, SMNVEV (reference sequence). The V end was cut by 6 bases, the J end by 4 bases, with 15 bases between. This CDR3 spans 14 amino acids. The clonotype comes from a man under 40 in good health. V is TRBV27 and J is TRBJ1-1; D ambiguous. The sample taken for sequencing was memory CD4+ T cells sorted from blood. Subset denoted: CD45RA-negative fraction. CDR3 region: CASREWDVSTEAFF. The CDR3 DNA is TGTGCCAGCAGAGAATGGGATGTCAGCACTGAAGCTTTCTTT.